This T cell receptor (beta chain) emerged from a study of cytomegalovirus exposure and HLA in healthy donors. Study-wide context: Unique TCR beta sequences numbering 117 million came from about 179 million T cells in an earlier analysis. Some 80 million unique TCR sequences came from HLA-typed donors in an early release.

The V and J ends lost 2 bases and 0 bases respectively, with 5 bases between them. The CDR3 consists of 14 residues. Germline V gives CDR1 MDHEN, CDR2 SYDVKM. The study, taken as a whole, reports: Researchers had no immune exposure information except CMV serostatus available.

Concerning this clone: As yet, its antigen is unknown.

With 60 Vbeta and 13 Jbeta primers, the PCR was carried out. Profiling relied on immunoSEQ multiplex PCR, and the TCRdb table lists in-frame clones only, not all of them. Of about 140,000 clones in the sample, around four fifths are singletons; the top ten hold under 2%. The chain combines TRBV28 with TRBJ1-5; no reliable D call. Sequencing was done on a sample of PBMCs. This clonotype was obtained from a woman aged 40-49 years in good health and CMV-seronegative. CDR3 coding DNA: TGTGCCAGCAGTTTAGTGAGTAGCAATCAGCCCCAGCATTTT. This sequence encodes CASSLVSSNQPQHF.